This section outlines one TCR beta chain sequence together with its context. From each donor, at least one pre-ART PBMC sample and at least two post-ART PBMC samples were obtained. Before DNA extraction, about 1-11 million cryopreserved PBMC were held in the samples. This CDR3 has 13 amino acids. Germline V gene lookup returns CDR1 SGHTA and CDR2 FQGTGA. V was trimmed by 7 bases and J by 5 bases, leaving 12 bases between them. Researchers ran immunoSEQ v3.0 at survey level. The data were produced by immunoSEQ multiplex PCR, yet TCRdb's version contains in-frame clones alone and is incomplete. Of about 48,000 clones in the sample, about 88% were seen once. The data originate from a study of long-term antiretroviral therapy in people with HIV. Whole-study context: The 2015 immediate-ART recommendation was preceded by the earliest samples by about a decade.

The V call is TRBV7-3, the J call TRBJ2-1; TRBD2 is a possible D gene (6 bases). The specimen comprised unsorted PBMCs, sampled 0.8 years after starting antiretroviral therapy. The clonotype originates from a woman aged 18-29 years with HIV. CDR3 residues: CASNEGGNNEQFF. The CDR3 nucleotides are TGTGCCAGCAATGAGGGAGGAAACAATGAGCAGTTCTTC.